This T cell receptor beta chain emerged from a study of graft-versus-host responses after intestinal transplantation. Turning to this clone: The target antigen is unknown.

Looked up from germline, CDR1 is SNHLY and CDR2 is FYNNEI. V lost 7 bases and J lost 4, with 10 bases in between. The CDR3 is 13 residues long. Some clones are missing from TCRdb's copy, which holds only in-frame ones; the method was immunoSEQ multiplex PCR. The sample carries about 51,000 clones, about 90% recorded once. This chain connects TRBV2 to TRBJ2-2, with D possibly matching TRBD1 (6 bases). This specimen consisted of unstimulated CD4+ T cells sorted from spleen or lymph node cells, obtained before transplant. This TCR was sampled from a human donor who was the organ donor for an intestinal transplant. The CDR3 DNA sequence: TGTGCCAGCAAGCAGGGGCTCACCGGGGAGCTGTTTTTT. It yields the protein CASKQGLTGELFF.